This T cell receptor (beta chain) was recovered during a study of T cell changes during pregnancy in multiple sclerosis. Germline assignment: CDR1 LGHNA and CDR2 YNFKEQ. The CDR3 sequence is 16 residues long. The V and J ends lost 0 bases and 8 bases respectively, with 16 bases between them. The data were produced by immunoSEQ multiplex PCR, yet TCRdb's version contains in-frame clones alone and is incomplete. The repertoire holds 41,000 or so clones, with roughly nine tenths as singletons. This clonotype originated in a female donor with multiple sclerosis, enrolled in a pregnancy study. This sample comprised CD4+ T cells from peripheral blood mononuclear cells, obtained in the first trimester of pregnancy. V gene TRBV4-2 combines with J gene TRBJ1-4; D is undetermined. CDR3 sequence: CASSQDSRGGKEKLFF. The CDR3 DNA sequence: TGTGCCAGCAGCCAAGACAGTCGGGGAGGGAAGGAAAAACTGTTTTTT.